The rows below give T cell receptor beta chains drawn from one sample of a study of T-cell memory formation after mild COVID-19. TCRdb recomputed calls from the 5' RACE reads with MiXCR, one row per CDR3 protein. Of 50,000 or so distinct CDR3 sequences listed, 9.3% are singletons. Sequenced input: PBMCs or a T cell subset sorted from them (not recorded which). The receptors stem from an adult woman who had mild COVID-19 (a few samples of this study predate the infection). Cell type and time point are not known. Each CDR3 is given with its conserved first and last residue. The D gene is left open where the match is weak. Clone size, where shown, is once, few, many, or a class for clones that have expanded.

d_call,j_call,clone_size,v_call,cdr3_nt,cdr3_aa
TRBD1,TRBJ2-1,many,TRBV12-3/TRBV12-4,TGTGCCAGCAGTCCCTATAAACGGACAGGCTCCTACAATGAGCAGTTCTTC,CASSPYKRTGSYNEQFF
-,TRBJ2-5,medium-sized,TRBV12-3/TRBV12-4,TGTGCCAGCACCGTCTCAGGGGCGGCAGGGATGTACTTC,CASTVSGAAGMYF
-,TRBJ2-1,many,TRBV5-1,TGCGCCAGCAGCTTGCTAGGCTCCCACAATGAGCAGTTCTTC,CASSLLGSHNEQFF
TRBD1,TRBJ2-7,many,TRBV7-2,TGTGCCAGCAGTCGACAGGGTCAGAACTCCTACGAGCAGTACTTC,CASSRQGQNSYEQYF
-,TRBJ1-3,many,TRBV10-3,TGTGCCATCAGGGACAGCTCTGGAAACACCATATATTTT,CAIRDSSGNTIYF
-,TRBJ2-1,-,TRBV6-4,TGTGCCAGCAGTGACTCGGCCAAGGGGGGGTACAATGAGCAGTTCTTC,CASSDSAKGGYNEQFF
-,TRBJ2-7,few,TRBV12-3/TRBV12-4,TGTGCCAGCGCAAGGGACGGGGACGAGCAGTACTTC,CASARDGDEQYF
-,TRBJ2-1,many,TRBV20-1,TGCAGTGCTCAGTTGGGCTATGAGCAGTTCTTC,CSAQLGYEQFF
-,TRBJ1-1,-,TRBV7-3,TGTGCCAGCAGCTTAAACAGGAACACTGAAGCTTTCTTT,CASSLNRNTEAFF
-,TRBJ2-3,-,TRBV14,TGTGCCAGCAGCCAAGATAGGAGCGCAGATACGCAGTATTTT,CASSQDRSADTQYF
-,TRBJ1-1,many,TRBV15,TGTGCCACCGCCTTGGATGAGGGGAGGACTGAAGCTTTCTTT,CATALDEGRTEAFF
TRBD1,TRBJ1-2,-,TRBV5-6,TGTGCCAGCTCCCGGGACAGGACTAACTATGGCTACACCTTC,CASSRDRTNYGYTF
-,TRBJ2-2,few,TRBV12-3/TRBV12-4,TGTGCCAGCAGGACCTGGGGGGGGGCTGGCGGGGAGCTGTTTTTT,CASRTWGGAGGELFF
TRBD1,TRBJ1-2,-,TRBV20-1,TGCAGTGCCGCGCCCCTTCTCGGGACAGGCAACTATGGCTACACCTTC,CSAAPLLGTGNYGYTF
TRBD1,TRBJ2-5,-,TRBV6-5,TGTGCCAGCAGTTACTCGAGGACAGGGGGGGAGACCCAGTACTTC,CASSYSRTGGETQYF
TRBD2,TRBJ2-3,medium-sized,TRBV20-1,TGCAGTGCTAGCGGGGGGGATACAGATACGCAGTATTTT,CSASGGDTDTQYF
-,TRBJ2-7,-,TRBV30,TGTGCCTGGAGTGCACAACGCAAATGGTACGAGCAGTACTTC,CAWSAQRKWYEQYF
TRBD1,TRBJ2-2,few,TRBV12-3/TRBV12-4,TGTGCCAGCAGTCCGGACAGGTTGAACACCGGGGAGCTGTTTTTT,CASSPDRLNTGELFF
-,TRBJ2-1,few,TRBV5-1,TGCGCCAGCAGCCCGCTGACTAGCTACAATGAGCAGTTCTTC,CASSPLTSYNEQFF
-,TRBJ1-5,few,TRBV12-3/TRBV12-4,TGTGCCAGCAGCCGATCGGACAATCAGCCCCAGCATTTT,CASSRSDNQPQHF
-,TRBJ1-1,-,TRBV12-3/TRBV12-4,TGTGCCAGCAGTGTAGGGAGTTGGTTAGGTGAAGCTTTCTTT,CASSVGSWLGEAFF
TRBD1,TRBJ2-7,-,TRBV12-3/TRBV12-4,TGTGCCAGCAGTGTGGGACAGGGGGAAGGTTACGAGCAGTACTTC,CASSVGQGEGYEQYF
-,TRBJ1-4,few,TRBV25-1,TGTGCCAGCAGTAAAACGAGACATGCAACTAATGAAAAACTGTTTTTT,CASSKTRHATNEKLFF
TRBD2,TRBJ2-3,few,TRBV7-3,TGTGCCAGCAGCTTAACTTCGGGGGGAGGCGGGAGTTCAGATACGCAGTATTTT,CASSLTSGGGGSSDTQYF
TRBD2,TRBJ2-7,once,TRBV5-1,TGCGCCAACAAGAAAACTTGGCGGGGGAGAAGCTCCTACGAGCAGTACTTC,CANKKTWRGRSSYEQYF
TRBD1,TRBJ1-5,many,TRBV7-2,TGTGCCAGCAGCTTACTTGGGGGGACAGGTCCGGGGCCCCAGCATTTT,CASSLLGGTGPGPQHF
TRBD2,TRBJ2-3,medium-sized,TRBV7-3,TGTGCCAGCAGCCTGGGGCCTAGCGGCCTTAGCACAGATACGCAGTATTTT,CASSLGPSGLSTDTQYF
-,TRBJ1-2,-,TRBV20-1,TGCAGTGCCAGTTCTTCGGCCGAAAGGGGCTATGGCTACACCTTC,CSASSSAERGYGYTF
TRBD1,TRBJ1-6,-,TRBV19,TGTGCCAGTAGTCGACGGACAGGGGGATCCTATAATTCACCCCTCCACTTT,CASSRRTGGSYNSPLHF
-,TRBJ2-5,many,TRBV7-2,TGTGCCAGCAGCTTTGCAGGGGAAAACCAGTACTTC,CASSFAGENQYF
-,TRBJ2-4,-,TRBV2,TGTGCCAGCAGCGAGACCCTAATAGCCAAAAACATTCAGTACTTC,CASSETLIAKNIQYF
TRBD2,TRBJ2-1,few,TRBV7-6,TGTGCCAGCAGCATAGCGGGAGGGAATTACAATGAGCAGTTCTTC,CASSIAGGNYNEQFF
TRBD2,TRBJ2-3,-,TRBV6-1,TGTGCCAGCAGGCTCCCCCCGGGACTAGCGGTTGGTTTGTTAGATACGCAGTATTTT,CASRLPPGLAVGLLDTQYF
TRBD1,TRBJ2-1,-,TRBV19,TGTGCCAGTAGCGACAGGGGGCGTTACAATGAGCAGTTCTTC,CASSDRGRYNEQFF
-,TRBJ1-5,-,TRBV12-3/TRBV12-4,TGTGCCAGCAGTTTACCAGTCGGTCAGCCCCAGCATTTT,CASSLPVGQPQHF
-,TRBJ2-7,-,TRBV25-1,TGTGCCAGCGGGTTAGAAAGGGGGGGTTACGAGCAGTACTTC,CASGLERGGYEQYF
TRBD1,TRBJ2-6,many,TRBV5-1,TGCGCCAGCAGCTTGGTGACAGGGGTTGGGGCCAACGTCCTGACTTTC,CASSLVTGVGANVLTF
TRBD1,TRBJ1-4,-,TRBV5-1,TGCGCCAGCAGCCCACTCCAAGGACAGGGATCTACTAAGGGTGAAAAACTGTTTTTT,CASSPLQGQGSTKGEKLFF